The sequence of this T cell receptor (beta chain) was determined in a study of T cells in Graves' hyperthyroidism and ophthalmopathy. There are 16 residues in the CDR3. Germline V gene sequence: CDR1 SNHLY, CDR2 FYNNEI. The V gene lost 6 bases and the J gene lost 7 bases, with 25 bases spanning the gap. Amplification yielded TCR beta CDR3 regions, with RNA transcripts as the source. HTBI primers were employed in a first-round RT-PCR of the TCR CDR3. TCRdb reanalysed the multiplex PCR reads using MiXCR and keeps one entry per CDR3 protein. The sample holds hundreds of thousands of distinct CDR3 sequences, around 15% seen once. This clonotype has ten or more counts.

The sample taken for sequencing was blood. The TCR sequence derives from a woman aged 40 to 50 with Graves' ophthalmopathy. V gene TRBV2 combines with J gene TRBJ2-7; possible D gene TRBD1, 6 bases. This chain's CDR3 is CASRLRDTPGRLEQYF. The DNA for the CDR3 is TGTGCCAGCAGACTCCGGGACACACCGGGAAGATTGGAGCAGTACTTC.